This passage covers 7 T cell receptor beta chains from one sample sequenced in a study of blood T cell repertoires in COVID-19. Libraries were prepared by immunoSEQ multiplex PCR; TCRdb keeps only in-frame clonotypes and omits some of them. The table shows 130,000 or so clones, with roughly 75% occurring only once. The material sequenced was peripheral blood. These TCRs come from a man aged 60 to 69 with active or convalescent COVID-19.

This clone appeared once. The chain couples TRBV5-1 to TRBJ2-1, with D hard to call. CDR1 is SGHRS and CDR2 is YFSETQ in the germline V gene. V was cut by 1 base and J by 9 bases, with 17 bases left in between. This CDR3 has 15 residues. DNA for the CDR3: TGCGCCAGCAGCTTGTTGGGTTCCAATTCGGGTGAGCAGTTCTTC. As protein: CASSLLGSNSGEQFF.

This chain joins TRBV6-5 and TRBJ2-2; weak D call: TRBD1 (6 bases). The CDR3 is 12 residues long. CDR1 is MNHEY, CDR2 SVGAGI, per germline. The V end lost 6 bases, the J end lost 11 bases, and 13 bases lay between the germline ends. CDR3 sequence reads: CASRRTGQELFF. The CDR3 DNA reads TGTGCCAGCAGACGTACAGGGCAAGAGCTGTTTTTT.

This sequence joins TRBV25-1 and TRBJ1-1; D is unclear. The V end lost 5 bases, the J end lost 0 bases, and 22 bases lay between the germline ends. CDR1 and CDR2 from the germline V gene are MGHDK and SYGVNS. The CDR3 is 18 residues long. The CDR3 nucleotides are TGTGCCAGCAGTCCATTATCATACCTGCCCTATTTGAACACTGAAGCTTTCTTT. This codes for CASSPLSYLPYLNTEAFF.

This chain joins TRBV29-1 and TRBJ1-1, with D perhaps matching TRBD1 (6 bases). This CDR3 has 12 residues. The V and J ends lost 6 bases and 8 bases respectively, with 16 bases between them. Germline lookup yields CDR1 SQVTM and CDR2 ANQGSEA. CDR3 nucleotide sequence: TGCAGCGTGATACCTTACGGACAGGAAGCTTTCTTT. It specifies CSVIPYGQEAFF.

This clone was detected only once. Here the CDR3 reads CASGRNTEAFF. The CDR3 DNA follows: TGTGCCAGCGGGAGGAACACTGAAGCTTTCTTT. The genes are TRBV28 and TRBJ1-1, with unresolved D. The CDR3 is made up of 11 amino acids. V lost 8 bases, J lost 1 base, and 5 bases lay in between. The V gene's germline CDR1 is MDHEN and CDR2 SYDVKM.

The CDR3 sequence is CASSLAGDGWETQYF. The CDR3 region has the DNA TGTGCCAGCAGCCTAGCGGGAGACGGATGGGAGACCCAGTACTTC. The genes are TRBV3-1 (or the pseudogene TRBV3-2) and TRBJ2-5; TRBD2 matches 9 bases. The trim removed 4 bases at V and 5 bases at J, leaving 8 bases unmatched. Per germline, CDR1 LGHDT and CDR2 YNNKEL (reference sequence). The CDR3 consists of 15 residues.

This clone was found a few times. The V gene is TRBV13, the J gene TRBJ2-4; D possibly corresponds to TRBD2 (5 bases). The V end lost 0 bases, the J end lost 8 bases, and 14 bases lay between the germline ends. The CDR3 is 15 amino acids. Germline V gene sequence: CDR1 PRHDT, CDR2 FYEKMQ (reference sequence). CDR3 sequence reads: CASSLGEPGRDIQYF. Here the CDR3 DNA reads TGTGCCAGCAGCTTAGGGGAGCCGGGAAGGGACATTCAGTACTTC.